A single sample is the source of the 10 T cell receptor beta chains below, sequenced in a study of T-cell reconstitution after alpha-beta-depleted transplantation in children. Library preparation (for TCRbeta) was performed with unique molecular identifiers. One entry per CDR3 protein, called by TCRdb with MiXCR from the PCR reads. The data contain hundreds of thousands of distinct CDR3 sequences, more than 9% of them singletons. The sequencing used PBMCs from the stem cell graft donor, collected from the stem cell graft. The receptors stem from a human donor who donated a stem cell graft to a child with SCID.

Only a few counts were recorded for this clonotype. The chain recombines TRBV5-1 with TRBJ2-2; D unclear. V lost 4 bases and J 6 bases, leaving 19 bases between the germline ends. Germline CDR1 is SGHRS and CDR2 is YFSETQ. The CDR3 is made up of 16 amino acids. CDR3 sequence: CASSIAGSWQAGELFF. The CDR3 DNA reads as TGCGCCAGCAGCATCGCCGGCTCCTGGCAGGCCGGGGAGCTGTTTTTT.

This clonotype was found many times. CDR3 protein: CSARSSRDRNTGELFF. CDR3 nucleotide sequence: TGCAGTGCTAGAAGTTCCCGGGACAGGAACACCGGGGAGCTGTTTTTT. The chain uses TRBV20-1 and TRBJ2-2, with 7 bases matching TRBD1. With 2 bases clipped from V and 1 base from J, the junction kept 7 bases outside the gene matches. The CDR3 is made up of 16 amino acids. Germline V gene data show CDR1 as DFQATT and CDR2 as SNEGSKA (reference sequence).

This clonotype occurred a few times. The V call is TRBV7-6, the J call TRBJ2-7; TRBD1 matches at 10 bases. CDR1 SGHVS and CDR2 FNYEAQ come from the germline V gene. J was trimmed by 0 bases and V by 0 bases; bases with no gene match: 5. The CDR3 runs to 17 residues. CDR3: CASSLATGDRGSYEQYF. The CDR3, as DNA: TGTGCCAGCAGCTTAGCGACTGGGGACAGGGGCTCCTACGAGCAGTACTTC.

This clonotype was seen a few times. At one end the junction does not follow the germline gene, possibly because of a read error. The chain carries TRBV6-5 and TRBJ1-2; tentatively, D is TRBD1 (5 bases). The germline gives CDR1 MNHEY, CDR2 SVGAGI. This CDR3 is 13 amino acids long. CDR3 DNA: TGTGCCAGCAGTCAGACAGATAAGTATGGCTACACTTTC. Protein product: CASSQTDKYGYTF.

The sample holds many counts of this clonotype. The chain is built from TRBV11-2 and TRBJ2-1; D remains ambiguous. Germline V gene lookup returns CDR1 SGHAT and CDR2 FQNNGV. Trimming took off 4 bases at V and 4 bases at J, with 11 bases between the two ends. This CDR3 spans 14 amino acids. CDR3 nucleotides: TGTGCCAGCAGCTCCTTCGGGCGATACAATGAGCAGTTCTTC. Translating it yields CASSSFGRYNEQFF. Using reference TRBV11-2 and TRBJ2-1 for the parts outside the CDR3, the full variable domain is EAGVAQSPRYKIIEKRQSVAFWCNPISGHATLYWYQQILGQGPKLLIQFQNNGVVDDSQLPKDRFSAERLKGVDSTLKIQPAKLEDSAVYLCASSSFGRYNEQFFGPGTRLTVL.

This clonotype was seen more than once but under ten times. CDR3: CASSVEQGVGDTQYF. DNA for the CDR3: TGTGCCAGCAGCGTAGAACAGGGCGTCGGAGATACGCAGTATTTT. This chain links TRBV9 with TRBJ2-3, with D tentatively TRBD1 (6 bases). CDR1 is SGDLS, CDR2 YYNGEE, per germline. V was trimmed by 0 bases and J by 5 bases, leaving 13 bases between them. The CDR3 consists of 15 residues.

This clonotype occurred many times. A much larger clonotype is one base distant, so this may be a read error. The chain carries TRBV7-8 and TRBJ1-1; D not resolved. This CDR3 has 13 amino acids. V was shortened by 2 bases and J by 1 base, with 5 bases between the two germline ends. CDR1 SGHVS and CDR2 FQNEAQ come from the germline V gene. The CDR3 protein is CASSLMENTEAFF. CDR3 in DNA: TGTGCCAGCAGCTTAATGGAGAACACTGAAGCTTTCTTT.

The rearrangement links TRBV7-8 to TRBJ2-1, with 9 bases lining up with TRBD1. J was trimmed by 0 bases and V by 7 bases; bases with no gene match: 16. There are 19 residues in the CDR3. Germline V lookup: CDR1 SGHVS, CDR2 FQNEAQ. The CDR3, as DNA: TGTGCCAGCACCGTATCCTGGACAGGGGTCACCCCCTCCTACAATGAGCAGTTCTTC. Its protein product is CASTVSWTGVTPSYNEQFF.

Concerning this clonotype: A much larger clonotype is one base distant, so this may be a read error. The gene calls are TRBV12-3 or TRBV12-4 and TRBJ2-3, with TRBD1 matching 8 bases. This CDR3 has 22 residues. Germline trimming cut 1 base from V and 1 base from J; bases unmatched to any gene: 22. The CDR3 loop reads CASSLGTGKRSTPGDGTDTQYF. In nucleotides, the CDR3 is TGTGCCAGCAGTTTAGGGACAGGGAAAAGGAGTACCCCCGGGGACGGCACAGATACGCAGTATTTT.

This chain joins TRBV12-3 or TRBV12-4 and TRBJ2-7; tentatively, D is TRBD1 (5 bases). V was shortened by 3 bases and J by 5 bases, with 17 bases between the two germline ends. The CDR3 has 15 amino acids. The CDR3 bases are TGTGCCAGCAGTTTTGGCGAAGGGGCCTACAACGAGCAGTACTTC. It translates to CASSFGEGAYNEQYF.